The next 28 T cell receptor beta chains were all read from a single sample in a study of cytomegalovirus exposure and HLA in healthy donors. The PCR was carried out with 60 Vbeta primers and 13 Jbeta primers. Method: immunoSEQ multiplex PCR; TCRdb's copy keeps in-frame clones and lacks some. The sample includes around 120,000 clones, just over 70% of them seen just once. Sequences were obtained from PBMCs. These receptors all stem from a woman aged 60-75 years in good health and CMV-seropositive.

CDR3 region: CASSRSGNTEAFF. The CDR3 coding sequence is TGTGCCAGTAGTAGATCAGGGAACACTGAAGCTTTCTTT. This chain joins TRBV19 and TRBJ1-1; D remains unclear. V lost 4 bases and J lost 1, with 7 bases in between. This CDR3 is built from 13 residues. Germline V gives CDR1 LNHDA, CDR2 SQIVND (reference sequence).

This clone was seen a single time. The J gene is TRBJ1-4, the V gene TRBV6-5, with TRBD1 identical over 8 bases. V was clipped by 6 bases and J by 8 bases; unmatched bases: 8. CDR1 and CDR2 from the germline V gene are MNHEY and SVGAGI. The CDR3 runs 14 residues. The CDR3 protein is CASREGQGVEKLFF. CDR3 nucleotide sequence: TGTGCCAGCAGGGAAGGACAGGGAGTGGAAAAACTGTTTTTT.

The chain couples TRBV7-9 to TRBJ2-5; 7 nucleotides match TRBD1. V lost 1 base and J lost 5; bases outside the gene matches: 7. This CDR3 contains 15 residues. Germline assignment: CDR1 SEHNR and CDR2 FQNEAQ (reference sequence). CDR3 amino acids: CASSLVRGSVETQYF. CDR3 coding DNA: TGTGCCAGCAGCTTAGTCAGGGGGTCCGTCGAGACCCAGTACTTC.

This chain joins TRBV15 and TRBJ2-2, with a weak D call TRBD1 (5 bases). CDR3 length: 17 residues. The V end lost 0 bases, the J end lost 5 bases, and 16 bases lay between the germline ends. Germline V lookup: CDR1 LNHNV, CDR2 YYDKDF (reference sequence). Here the CDR3 DNA reads TGTGCCACCAGCAGAGATCCGGCCCAGGGCGCTACCGGGGAGCTGTTTTTT. Translation gives CATSRDPAQGATGELFF.

The rearrangement uses TRBV10-1 and TRBJ1-1, with D tentatively TRBD1 (6 bases). This CDR3 is built from 13 residues. V lost 6 bases and J lost 5, with 13 bases in between. Germline lookup yields CDR1 WNHNN and CDR2 SYGVQD (reference sequence). CDR3 DNA: TGCGCCAGCAGCTCAGGGGAATGGACTGAAGCTTTCTTT. Translation gives CASSSGEWTEAFF.

The genes are TRBV27 and TRBJ2-7, with a tentative D call TRBD1 (6 bases). The CDR3 is 14 residues long. The germline gives CDR1 MNHEY, CDR2 SMNVEV (reference sequence). Trimming cost V 2 bases and J 3 bases, with 11 bases left between them. CDR3 coding DNA: TGTGCCAGCAGTTTAGGACAGCCTCTCTACGAGCAGTACTTC. Protein sequence: CASSLGQPLYEQYF.

This clone was seen a handful of times. The J gene is TRBJ2-2, the V gene TRBV11-3; 7 bases line up with TRBD1. This CDR3 comprises 16 residues. V lost 2 bases and J lost 1; bases outside the gene matches: 4. The germline V gene encodes CDR1 SGHNT and CDR2 YENEEA. The CDR3, as DNA: TGTGCCAGCAGCTTACAGACAGGGAGGAACACCGGGGAGCTGTTTTTT. Its translation: CASSLQTGRNTGELFF.

This chain joins TRBV4-1 and TRBJ1-6; D call uncertain. With 0 bases removed from V and 0 bases from J, the gap between germline ends came to 18 bases. Germline V gene data show CDR1 as MGHRA and CDR2 as YSYEKL. CDR3 length: 20 residues. The DNA for the CDR3 is TGCGCCAGCAGCCAAGAGGCAACCCCCCGGCGGAGCTCCTATAATTCACCCCTCCACTTT. Translation: CASSQEATPRRSSYNSPLHF.

This clone was observed a few times. The rearrangement links TRBV7-2 to TRBJ1-1; no clear D. CDR3 length equals 12 residues. The V gene's germline CDR1 is SGHTA and CDR2 FQGNSA. The V and J ends lost 4 bases and 6 bases respectively, with 9 bases between them. The CDR3 is CASSSVFPEAFF. The CDR3 nucleotides read TGTGCCAGCAGCTCGGTCTTTCCTGAAGCTTTCTTT.

This clone was found a few times. This sequence joins TRBV10-3 and TRBJ1-5; 12 bases are shared with TRBD1. The CDR3 consists of 16 residues. Trimming took 6 bases from V and 2 from J; bases not matched to a gene: 5. Looked up from germline, CDR1 is ENHRY and CDR2 is SYGVKD. The CDR3 DNA is TGTGCCATCAGCGGGACAGGGGGCATTGGCAATCAGCCCCAGCATTTT. Translated, it gives CAISGTGGIGNQPQHF.

The chain combines TRBV25-1 with TRBJ1-5; 7 bases are a match to TRBD1. V was clipped by 4 bases and J by 5 bases; unmatched bases: 8. Looked up from germline, CDR1 is MGHDK and CDR2 is SYGVNS. The CDR3 consists of 15 residues. CDR3 protein: CASSAQDRDHQPQHF. CDR3 coding DNA: TGTGCCAGCAGTGCCCAAGACAGGGACCATCAGCCCCAGCATTTT. Supplemented by reference TRBV25-1 and TRBJ1-5, the full variable domain reads EADIYQTPRYLVIGTGKKITLECSQTMGHDKMYWYQQDPGMELHLIHYSYGVNSTEKGDLSSESTVSRIRTEHFPLTLESARPSHTSQYLCASSAQDRDHQPQHFGDGTRLSIL.

Only a few counts were recorded for this clone. This chain uses TRBV6-5 with TRBJ1-2; D unresolved. Trimming took 0 bases from V and 4 from J, leaving 12 bases between them. The CDR3 extends over 15 amino acids. Germline V gene lookup returns CDR1 MNHEY and CDR2 SVGAGI. The DNA of the CDR3 is TGTGCCAGCAGTTACTCCCCACAGTCCCTCTATGGCTACACCTTC. It codes for CASSYSPQSLYGYTF.

This clone appeared a single time. The V gene is TRBV7-9, the J gene TRBJ1-3; weak D call: TRBD1 (6 bases). The CDR3 length is 16 residues. Germline assignment: CDR1 SEHNR and CDR2 FQNEAQ (reference sequence). V lost 5 bases, J lost 0 bases, and 14 bases lay in between. This CDR3 is CASSPGDRNSGNTIYF. As DNA, the CDR3 is TGTGCCAGCAGCCCCGGCGACAGGAACTCTGGAAACACCATATATTTT.

The chain combines TRBV19 with TRBJ1-6, with D maybe TRBD1 (6 bases). The CDR3 spans 14 residues. Deletions cut 8 bases from V and 7 bases from J, with 15 bases between. Germline CDR1 LNHDA, CDR2 SQIVND (reference sequence). CDR3 sequence reads: CASLPRGSNSPLHF. DNA of the CDR3: TGTGCCAGTCTACCCAGGGGTAGCAATTCACCCCTCCACTTT.

The chain combines TRBV5-1 with TRBJ2-3; TRBD1 agrees at 10 bases. This CDR3 spans 16 amino acids. J was trimmed by 6 bases and V by 0 bases; bases with no gene match: 7. Germline assignment: CDR1 SGHRS and CDR2 YFSETQ. In DNA form, the CDR3 reads TGCGCCAGCAGCTTGGCCGGGACAGGGGATGGGGATACGCAGTATTTT. Amino acid sequence: CASSLAGTGDGDTQYF.

With respect to this clone: Other nucleotide sequences from this sample produce the same CDR3. The rearrangement joins TRBV5-1 to TRBJ2-7, with a weak D call TRBD1 (6 bases). The V gene lost 0 bases and the J gene lost 5 bases, with 9 bases spanning the gap. There are 13 residues in the CDR3. Germline CDR1 and CDR2: SGHRS and YFSETQ. CDR3 DNA: TGCGCCAGCAGCTTGGGGCAGGGGAACGAGCAGTACTTC. Amino acid sequence: CASSLGQGNEQYF.

The chain has TRBV5-8 and TRBJ2-7, with D unresolved. V was shortened by 2 bases and J by 7 bases, with 7 bases between the two germline ends. The germline V gene has CDR1 SGHTS and CDR2 YDEGEE. The CDR3 is 11 residues long. CDR3 sequence: CASSFPREQYF. CDR3 DNA: TGTGCCAGCAGCTTCCCACGGGAGCAGTACTTC. Using reference TRBV5-8 and TRBJ2-7 for the parts outside the CDR3, the full variable domain is EAGVTQSPTHLIKTRGQQATLRCSPISGHTSVYWYQQALGLGLQFLLWYDEGEERNRGNFPPRFSGRQFPNYSSELNVNALELEDSALYLCASSFPREQYFGPGTRLTVT.

This clone was counted a few times. V and J are TRBV27 and TRBJ1-2, with D possibly being TRBD1 (6 bases). Between the trimmed V and J ends, which lost 5 bases and 2 bases, there was a span of 6 bases. The germline gives CDR1 MNHEY, CDR2 SMNVEV (reference sequence). This CDR3 has 12 residues. This chain's CDR3 is CASSTGNYGYTF. CDR3 nucleotide sequence: TGTGCCAGCAGTACAGGGAACTATGGCTACACCTTC.

The genes are TRBV10-3 and TRBJ1-1; tentative D call: TRBD1 (6 bases). The V and J ends lost 2 bases and 0 bases respectively, with 13 bases between them. This CDR3 is built from 16 residues. Per germline, CDR1 ENHRY and CDR2 SYGVKD. The CDR3 sequence is CAISEPQGSLNTEAFF. CDR3 DNA: TGTGCCATCAGTGAGCCCCAGGGGAGCCTGAACACTGAAGCTTTCTTT.

This clone was detected once. The J gene is TRBJ2-7, the V gene TRBV11-2, with D unresolved. CDR3 length equals 14 residues. Trimming removed 1 base from V and 2 bases from J, with 9 bases in between. Per germline, CDR1 SGHAT and CDR2 FQNNGV. In DNA form, the CDR3 reads TGTGCCAGCAGCTTAGTATATAGCCCCTACGAGCAGTACTTC. Translation gives CASSLVYSPYEQYF.

This clone was detected only a few times. CDR3 in amino acids: CASSQTVSETQYF. CDR3 nucleotides: TGTGCCAGTAGTCAAACAGTGTCAGAGACCCAGTACTTC. V is TRBV19 and J is TRBJ2-5; D gene uncertain. Trimming shortened V by 5 bases and J by 4 bases, and 11 bases separated the two germline ends. This CDR3 region has 13 residues. Germline V lookup: CDR1 LNHDA, CDR2 SQIVND (reference sequence). Filled out from reference TRBV19 and TRBJ2-5, the complete variable domain reads DGGITQSPKYLFRKEGQNVTLSCEQNLNHDAMYWYRQDPGQGLRLIYYSQIVNDFQKGDIAEGYSVSREKKESFPLTVTSAQKNPTAFYLCASSQTVSETQYFGPGTRLLVL.

The genes are TRBV7-9 and TRBJ2-1; possibly TRBD2 for D (5 bases). V shed 5 bases and J shed 9 bases, with 17 bases lying between them. CDR1 is SEHNR and CDR2 is FQNEAQ in the germline V gene (reference sequence). There are 14 residues in the CDR3. The CDR3: CASSPSTGFGEQFF. In DNA form, the CDR3 reads TGTGCCAGCAGCCCGTCTACGGGATTCGGTGAGCAGTTCTTC.

The chain recombines TRBV18 with TRBJ1-5; tentative D call: TRBD1 (6 bases). V was clipped by 3 bases and J by 0 bases, with 12 bases between them. This CDR3 has 16 residues. Germline loops: CDR1 KGHSH, CDR2 LQKENI. CDR3 bases: TGTGCCAGCTCACCGGGGGCCTTTTATAGCAATCAGCCCCAGCATTTT. Translating it yields CASSPGAFYSNQPQHF.

This chain joins TRBV6-6 and TRBJ2-1; perhaps TRBD1 as D (5 bases). The germline CDR1 and CDR2 sequences are MNHNY and SVGAGI (reference sequence). Trimming cost V 10 bases and J 7 bases, with 14 bases left between them. The CDR3 is made up of 12 amino acids. The CDR3 reads CATDNQGNEQFF. The CDR3 nucleotides are TGTGCCACCGACAATCAGGGTAATGAGCAGTTCTTC.

This clone was seen a handful of times. V usage is TRBV19 and J usage is TRBJ2-5, with D possibly being TRBD1 (6 bases). This CDR3 comprises 14 residues. The germline V and J ends were trimmed by 5 bases and 5 bases, with 15 bases remaining between them. Germline CDR1 reads LNHDA; CDR2 reads SQIVND (reference sequence). The CDR3, as DNA: TGTGCCAGTAGTTCACGACAGGCCCAGGAGACCCAGTACTTC. This gives the protein CASSSRQAQETQYF.

This chain uses TRBV6-5 with TRBJ2-7, with a tentative D call TRBD2 (6 bases). This CDR3 has 15 residues. CDR1 is MNHEY and CDR2 is SVGAGI in the germline V gene. Deletions cut 0 bases from V and 2 bases from J, with 11 bases between. The DNA for the CDR3 is TGTGCCAGCAGTTACTCGTGGAGGGGCACCTACGAGCAGTACTTC. Translated, it gives CASSYSWRGTYEQYF.

The V and J genes are TRBV4-1 and TRBJ1-6; D gene ambiguous. Per germline, CDR1 MGHRA and CDR2 YSYEKL. CDR3 size: 15 residues. Trimming removed 3 bases at V and 5 bases at J, with 11 bases between. The CDR3 nucleotides read TGCGCCAGCAGCCAGGGGAGATGGGATAATTCACCCCTCCACTTT. Translation: CASSQGRWDNSPLHF.

This rearrangement joins TRBV19 to TRBJ2-1; D not certain. V shed 5 bases and J shed 3 bases, with 5 bases lying between them. This CDR3 has 12 amino acids. CDR1 LNHDA and CDR2 SQIVND come from the germline V gene (reference sequence). CDR3 residues: CASSVSYNEQFF. The CDR3 coding sequence is TGTGCCAGTAGTGTCAGCTACAATGAGCAGTTCTTC.